These 4 T cell receptor beta chains originate from one sample sequenced in a study of blood T cell repertoires in COVID-19. Only in-frame clones appear in the TCRdb table, and some are missing; sequencing was by immunoSEQ multiplex PCR. The sample includes under 300,000 clones, about 87% of them seen just once. The specimen was PBMCs or T cells enriched from blood (not recorded which). The receptors were sampled from a woman aged 40 to 55 who had been exposed to COVID-19.

The rearrangement uses TRBV5-6 and TRBJ2-3; 7 nucleotides agree with TRBD2. CDR1 and CDR2 (germline): SGHDT, YYEEEE. With V trimmed by 3 bases and J by 1 base, 8 bases remained unmatched. This CDR3 has 16 amino acids. The CDR3 region is CASSSLGAGGTDTQYF. For the CDR3, the DNA is TGTGCCAGCAGCTCCCTTGGGGCGGGGGGCACAGATACGCAGTATTTT.

The genes are TRBV21-1 and TRBJ1-2; the table names TRBD1, a call not compared with the DNA. TRBV21-1 is given as a pseudogene. The CDR3 is made up of 19 amino acids. CDR3 residues: CASTPSGGQGHLPNYGYTF. DNA of the CDR3: TGTGCCAGCACCCCTTCCGGTGGACAAGGTCACCTCCCTAACTATGGCTACACCTTC.

This sequence joins TRBV28 and TRBJ1-4; 7 bases map to TRBD1. Germline values: CDR1 MDHEN, CDR2 SYDVKM. V lost 6 bases to trimming and J lost 6 bases; unmatched junction nucleotides: 13. This CDR3 has 16 amino acids. The CDR3 protein is CASRPTPGQRDEKLFF. DNA for the CDR3: TGTGCCAGCAGGCCAACTCCGGGACAGCGAGATGAAAAACTGTTTTTT.

In its sample, this clone was seen once. The chain's CDR3 is CASSRPGGNSPLHF. As DNA, the CDR3 is TGTGCCAGCTCACGTCCGGGAGGGAATTCACCCCTCCACTTT. This rearrangement joins TRBV18 to TRBJ1-6, with unresolved D. The length of the CDR3 is 14 residues. The V and J ends lost 4 bases and 7 bases respectively, with 11 bases between them. Germline V gene data show CDR1 as KGHSH and CDR2 as LQKENI.